Shown below are 23 T cell receptor beta chains from a single sample sequenced in a study of control samples from healthy donors and cancer patients. Method: immunoSEQ multiplex PCR; TCRdb's copy keeps in-frame clones and lacks some. The data hold roughly 130,000 clones, with roughly 92% observed a single time. The sequenced sample consisted of blood. The source of these receptors is a man aged 25-45 years in good health.

The chain's CDR3 is CASSISEYSNQPQHF. DNA for the CDR3: TGTGCCAGTAGTATCTCGGAATATAGCAATCAGCCCCAGCATTTT. The chain links TRBV19 to TRBJ1-5; D is undetermined. Germline CDR1 is LNHDA and CDR2 is SQIVND (reference sequence). With 3 bases removed from V and 0 bases from J, the gap between germline ends came to 9 bases. CDR3 length: 15 residues.

V is TRBV28 and J is TRBJ1-4, with 7 positions matching TRBD1. The germline V gene encodes CDR1 MDHEN and CDR2 SYDVKM. Unmatched junction bases numbered 9, after V lost 7 bases and J lost 7 bases. There are 14 residues in the CDR3. The CDR3 sequence is CASIQTGKAEKLFF. CDR3 sequence (DNA): TGTGCCAGCATTCAGACAGGGAAGGCTGAAAAACTGTTTTTT.

This rearrangement joins TRBV2 to TRBJ1-2; no firm D call. Deletions cut 4 bases from V and 0 bases from J, with 6 bases between. Germline CDR1 reads SNHLY; CDR2 reads FYNNEI. The CDR3 length is 13 residues. CDR3 residues: CASSGTANYGYTF. In DNA form, the CDR3 reads TGTGCCAGCAGTGGGACCGCTAACTATGGCTACACCTTC.

This chain connects TRBV7-8 to TRBJ1-1, with 8 nucleotides matching TRBD1. The ends lost 5 bases at V and 10 bases at J; junction bases unmatched: 9. There are 13 residues in the CDR3. Germline V lookup: CDR1 SGHVS, CDR2 FQNEAQ. Written as DNA, the CDR3 is TGTGCCAGCAGCCGACGACAGGGGCAGGCAGCTTTCTTT. This sequence encodes CASSRRQGQAAFF.

The chain joins TRBV5-1 to TRBJ2-1, with D uncertain. Germline V gene sequence: CDR1 SGHRS, CDR2 YFSETQ. Trimming took 1 base from V and 11 from J, leaving 7 bases between them. The CDR3 runs 11 residues. CDR3 sequence: CASSLSGKQFF. CDR3 DNA: TGCGCCAGCAGCTTGTCGGGTAAGCAGTTCTTC.

This sequence joins TRBV5-1 and TRBJ1-1; D is possibly TRBD1 (6 bases). CDR1 SGHRS and CDR2 YFSETQ come from the germline V gene. V was shortened by 0 bases and J by 7 bases, with 10 bases between the two germline ends. The CDR3 totals 13 residues. This CDR3 reads CASSLVDSREAFF. The CDR3 coding sequence is TGCGCCAGCAGCTTGGTGGACAGCCGTGAAGCTTTCTTT.

This rearrangement joins TRBV24-1 to TRBJ2-2, with D tentatively TRBD1 (6 bases). The germline V gene has CDR1 KGHDR and CDR2 SFDVKD. V lost 5 bases and J lost 6, with 15 bases in between. This CDR3 contains 15 residues. The chain's CDR3 is CATSGQGGVAGELFF. Written as DNA, the CDR3 is TGTGCCACCAGTGGCCAAGGGGGAGTGGCCGGGGAGCTGTTTTTT.

V gene TRBV7-8 combines with J gene TRBJ2-2; 8 bases match TRBD2. Germline V lookup: CDR1 SGHVS, CDR2 FQNEAQ. CDR3 length: 19 amino acids. V dropped 2 bases and J dropped 1; count of bases not matched to a gene: 12. This CDR3 reads CASSLFWSGREVNTGELFF. For the CDR3, the DNA is TGTGCCAGCAGCTTATTTTGGAGTGGGCGGGAGGTGAACACCGGGGAGCTGTTTTTT.

This rearrangement joins TRBV7-6 to TRBJ2-3; 10 bases match TRBD2. The CDR3 loop spans 18 amino acids. From germline, CDR1 is SGHVS and CDR2 FNYEAQ. V gave up 0 bases and J gave up 2 bases; unmatched junction bases: 8. DNA for the CDR3: TGTGCCAGCAGCTTAGCGCTCGGCAGCGGGAGGGCCACAGATACGCAGTATTTT. This translates into CASSLALGSGRATDTQYF.

This chain connects TRBV10-3 to TRBJ1-2; D ambiguous. Per the germline V gene, CDR1 is ENHRY and CDR2 is SYGVKD. The CDR3 spans 14 residues. Trimming took off 3 bases at V and 0 bases at J, with 8 bases between the two ends. The CDR3 here is CAISEGYSNYGYTF. The CDR3 coding sequence is TGTGCCATCAGTGAAGGTTACTCTAACTATGGCTACACCTTC.

This clone was detected once. J is TRBJ1-4 and V is TRBV7-5; the D call of TRBD1 is as the table states it, not checked on the DNA. TRBV7-5 is designated a pseudogene. The CDR3 spans 19 residues. The CDR3 region is CARSLRLRDRGCENEKLFF. The DNA of the CDR3 is TGTGCCAGAAGCTTAAGACTGAGGGACAGGGGGTGTGAGAATGAAAAACTGTTTTTT.

The chain uses TRBV4-2 and TRBJ2-3; no reliable D call. V dropped 1 base and J dropped 3 bases, with 8 bases sitting between them. The CDR3 contains 14 residues. Germline values: CDR1 LGHNA, CDR2 YNFKEQ. The CDR3 loop reads CASSQVLTTDTQYF. The CDR3 coding sequence is TGTGCCAGCAGCCAAGTCCTAACTACAGATACGCAGTATTTT.

The V call is TRBV12-3 or TRBV12-4, the J call TRBJ1-2; D is uncertain. V was clipped by 2 bases and J by 6 bases, with 7 bases between them. The CDR3 is made up of 12 amino acids. The CDR3 nucleotides are TGTGCCAGCAGTTTAAGCGGAGATGGCTACACCTTC. It is translated as CASSLSGDGYTF.

The rearrangement uses TRBV3-1 (or the pseudogene TRBV3-2) and TRBJ2-7; 10 positions agree with TRBD1. This CDR3 region has 14 residues. CDR1 and CDR2 from the germline V gene are LGHDT and YNNKEL (reference sequence). J lost 7 bases, V lost 5 bases, and 8 bases had no gene match. CDR3 protein: CASSGRDRGGEQYF. CDR3 in DNA: TGTGCCAGCAGCGGCCGGGACAGGGGTGGAGAGCAGTACTTC.

The chain links TRBV7-3 to TRBJ2-5; D not resolved. The V end lost 5 bases, the J end lost 1 base, and 8 bases lay between the germline ends. Germline CDR1 reads SGHTA; CDR2 reads FQGTGA. The CDR3 spans 13 residues. The CDR3 nucleotides read TGTGCCAGCAGCGAGACACCCCAAGAGACCCAGTACTTC. Its protein product is CASSETPQETQYF.

The rearrangement links TRBV10-1 to TRBJ1-2; D not certain. The CDR3 has 13 amino acids. The germline V gene encodes CDR1 WNHNN and CDR2 SYGVQD (reference sequence). Trimming left V 6 bases short and J 4 bases short, with 12 bases between. The CDR3 DNA is TGCGCCAGCAGCCTCGAACAAACCTATGGCTACACCTTC. Its protein product is CASSLEQTYGYTF.

V is TRBV6-2 or TRBV6-3 and J is TRBJ1-5, with TRBD1 matching over 10 bases. J gave up 3 bases and V 4 bases, and 3 bases lay outside the gene matches. Per the germline V gene, CDR1 is MNHEY and CDR2 is SVGEGT. This CDR3 spans 15 amino acids. Here the CDR3 DNA reads TGTGCCAGCAGTTCGAGACAGGGGGCCAATCAGCCCCAGCATTTT. This codes for CASSSRQGANQPQHF.

The V call is TRBV3-1 (or the pseudogene TRBV3-2), the J call TRBJ2-5, with unresolved D. The germline V and J ends were trimmed by 0 bases and 5 bases, with 13 bases remaining between them. The germline V gene has CDR1 LGHDT and CDR2 YNNKEL (reference sequence). The CDR3 is 15 residues long. This CDR3 reads CASSQDLSAYETQYF. Written as DNA, the CDR3 is TGTGCCAGCAGCCAAGATCTCTCCGCATACGAGACCCAGTACTTC.

The chain couples TRBV6-5 to TRBJ2-7; 7 bases agree with TRBD1. The V gene end was trimmed by 7 bases and the J gene end by 6 bases; junction bases not matched to a gene: 9. The length of the CDR3 is 13 residues. The germline V gene has CDR1 MNHEY and CDR2 SVGAGI. The CDR3 nucleotides are TGTGCCAGCAAGCGGCAGGGGGTAAGCGAGCAGTACTTC. Translation gives CASKRQGVSEQYF.

A few counts support this clone. The chain combines TRBV25-1 with TRBJ2-6, with D unclear. Trimming took 5 bases from V and 2 from J, leaving 7 bases between them. The CDR3 totals 14 residues. Per germline, CDR1 MGHDK and CDR2 SYGVNS. The CDR3 sequence: CASSPDTGANVLTF. The DNA of the CDR3 is TGTGCCAGCAGTCCCGATACTGGGGCCAACGTCCTGACTTTC. The variable domain in full, with the rest retrieved from reference TRBV25-1 and TRBJ2-6, is EADIYQTPRYLVIGTGKKITLECSQTMGHDKMYWYQQDPGMELHLIHYSYGVNSTEKGDLSSESTVSRIRTEHFPLTLESARPSHTSQYLCASSPDTGANVLTFGAGSRLTVL.

The gene calls are TRBV11-3 and TRBJ2-2, with 12 bases that match TRBD2. Trimming at V came to 2 bases and at J to 5 bases, leaving 9 bases not matched to a gene. Germline CDR1 and CDR2: SGHNT and YENEEA. CDR3 length: 18 amino acids. CDR3 amino acids: CASSLLALAGGLTGELFF. Written as DNA, the CDR3 is TGTGCCAGCAGCTTATTGGCCCTAGCGGGAGGGTTGACCGGGGAGCTGTTTTTT.

The chain employs TRBV19 and TRBJ2-7; D is uncertain. CDR3 size: 13 residues. Germline values: CDR1 LNHDA, CDR2 SQIVND (reference sequence). Trimming shortened V by 3 bases and J by 2 bases, and 8 bases separated the two germline ends. In nucleotides, the CDR3 is TGTGCCAGTAGTATGATGGGGACCTACGAGCAGTACTTC. Protein: CASSMMGTYEQYF.

This CDR3 reads CASRSDGLDYEQYF. DNA of the CDR3: TGTGCCAGTAGGAGTGACGGACTCGACTACGAGCAGTACTTC. V and J are TRBV19 and TRBJ2-7, with D possibly TRBD2 on 5 matching bases. CDR3 length equals 14 residues. The V gene's germline CDR1 is LNHDA and CDR2 SQIVND (reference sequence). V dropped 6 bases and J dropped 3 bases, with 15 bases sitting between them.